The 27 T cell receptor beta chains below come from one sample, sequenced in a study of Graves' ophthalmopathy and Graves' hyperthyroidism. For repertoire sequencing, the TCR beta CDR3 regions were amplified from RNA transcripts. HTBI primers served in a first-round RT-PCR, which a second-round multiplex PCR followed. TCRdb analysed the multiplex PCR reads with MiXCR anew, one entry per CDR3 protein. The table includes about 390,000 distinct CDR3 sequences, just over 15% detected once. The sequencing input was peripheral blood. The source of these receptors is a young woman with stable Graves' hyperthyroidism.

The genes are TRBV4-2 and TRBJ1-6, with D possibly TRBD1 on 5 matching bases. CDR1 and CDR2 from the germline V gene are LGHNA and YNFKEQ. V was clipped by 4 bases and J by 7 bases, with 14 bases between them. The length of the CDR3 is 15 residues. The CDR3 loop reads CASSRVGAGNSPLHF. The CDR3 DNA sequence: TGTGCCAGCAGCCGGGTTGGGGCAGGGAATTCACCCCTCCACTTT.

This clonotype was observed many times. The chain employs TRBV7-8 and TRBJ1-1, with a possible D match to TRBD1 (5 bases). The CDR3 is 15 amino acids. The germline V and J ends were trimmed by 5 bases and 1 base, with 14 bases remaining between them. Germline V gene sequence: CDR1 SGHVS, CDR2 FQNEAQ. This CDR3 is CASSLMSGRNTEAFF. The CDR3 bases are TGTGCCAGCAGCCTAATGTCAGGGAGGAACACTGAAGCTTTCTTT.

This clonotype was counted at least ten times. The chain joins TRBV27 to TRBJ2-7; D is undetermined. This CDR3 comprises 14 residues. The V and J ends lost 4 bases and 3 bases respectively, with 13 bases between them. Germline V CDR1 and CDR2: MNHEY, SMNVEV (reference sequence). CDR3 nucleotides: TGTGCCAGCAGTTCAGGCCAGAACAGCTACGAGCAGTACTTC. It codes for CASSSGQNSYEQYF.

Comments on this clonotype: This may be a read error: a much more frequent sequence differs by one nucleotide. The chain links TRBV6-5 to TRBJ2-2; a possible D gene is TRBD2 (5 bases). The CDR3 is 15 residues long. The germline V gene encodes CDR1 MNHEY and CDR2 SVGAGI. CDR3 nucleotide sequence: TGTGCCAGCGGTTACCACCCAACGAACACCGGGGAGCTGTGTTTT. Protein sequence: CASGYHPTNTGELCF.

This clonotype has ten or more counts. This chain connects TRBV6-6 to TRBJ1-1; D is undetermined. The CDR3 covers 19 residues. Trimming took off 6 bases at V and 3 bases at J, with 29 bases between the two ends. The germline gives CDR1 MNHNY, CDR2 SVGAGI (reference sequence). The DNA for the CDR3 is TGTGCCAGCAGGGGTACGCGGGGAGGAGGCACAAGTATGGACACTGAAGCTTTCTTT. Translation gives CASRGTRGGGTSMDTEAFF.

This clonotype has ten or more counts. A much larger clonotype is one base distant, so this may be a read error. The rearrangement joins TRBV12-3 or TRBV12-4 to TRBJ1-1; perhaps TRBD1 as D (5 bases). The CDR3 has 13 amino acids. CDR3: CASSLNRNAEAFF. The CDR3 DNA reads TGTGCCAGCAGTCTTAACAGGAACGCTGAAGCTTTCTTT.

This clonotype has ten or more counts. The chain recombines TRBV27 with TRBJ1-1; D ambiguous. CDR1 and CDR2 from the germline V gene are MNHEY and SMNVEV (reference sequence). The V and J ends lost 9 bases and 1 base respectively, with 21 bases between them. The CDR3 consists of 16 residues. CDR3 region: CASLYRHSGKNTEAFF. The DNA of the CDR3 is TGTGCCAGTCTTTACCGCCATTCCGGGAAGAACACTGAAGCTTTCTTT.

In this sample, this clonotype turned up many times. The chain uses TRBV7-2 and TRBJ2-7; 11 bases match TRBD1. V gave up 6 bases and J gave up 1 base; unmatched junction bases: 5. The CDR3 has 15 residues. CDR1 and CDR2 (germline): SGHTA, FQGNSA. The CDR3 DNA is TGTGCCAGCAGGATAGGGACAGGGGGATCCTACGAGCAGTACTTC. Translated: CASRIGTGGSYEQYF.

In this sample, this clonotype turned up many times. The J gene is TRBJ2-7, the V gene TRBV15; 10 bases are shared with TRBD2. The germline gives CDR1 LNHNV, CDR2 YYDKDF (reference sequence). The trim removed 0 bases at V and 4 bases at J, leaving 6 bases unmatched. The CDR3 covers 16 residues. For the CDR3, the DNA is TGTGCCACCAGCAGAGATCGGGTAGCGGGGGGTTACGAGCAGTACTTC. As protein: CATSRDRVAGGYEQYF.

The table lists this clonotype with many counts. The V and J genes are TRBV20-1 and TRBJ1-1; tentatively, D is TRBD1 (5 bases). The V end was cut by 1 base, the J end by 3 bases, with 9 bases between. Germline values: CDR1 DFQATT, CDR2 SNEGSKA (reference sequence). The CDR3 extends over 13 amino acids. CDR3 DNA sequence: TGCAGTGCTAGAGGGGGACTCTACACTGAAGCTTTCTTT. This translates into CSARGGLYTEAFF.

This clonotype occurred many times. The rearrangement links TRBV9 to TRBJ2-5; TRBD1 matches 9 bases. J lost 6 bases, V lost 5 bases, and 5 bases had no gene match. CDR1 is SGDLS and CDR2 is YYNGEE in the germline V gene. The CDR3 covers 13 residues. In DNA, the CDR3 is TGTGCCAGCAGTGGAGACAGGGGGAAGACCCAGTACTTC. Protein product: CASSGDRGKTQYF.

This clonotype was seen many times. The gene calls are TRBV6-4 and TRBJ1-2; unclear D gene. The ends were cut back, 1 base at V and 0 bases at J, with 12 bases in the middle. Per germline, CDR1 MRHNA and CDR2 SNTAGT. The CDR3 has 16 amino acids. DNA of the CDR3: TGTGCCAGCAGTGACTATTTCGCAGCGACTAACTATGGCTACACCTTC. The encoded protein is CASSDYFAATNYGYTF.

This clonotype was seen only a few times. The chain joins TRBV9 to TRBJ2-2; 7 nucleotides agree with TRBD1. The germline gives CDR1 SGDLS, CDR2 YYNGEE. The CDR3 extends over 15 amino acids. The junction had 7 bases not matched to a gene; V was cut back by 4 bases and J by 4 bases. CDR3 bases: TGTGCCAGCAGCCCTCAGACAGGGACCACCGGGGAGCTGTTTTTT. Translation: CASSPQTGTTGELFF.

This clonotype was counted many times. The chain combines TRBV12-3 or TRBV12-4 with TRBJ1-1, with unresolved D. V dropped 3 bases and J dropped 12 bases, with 14 bases sitting between them. This CDR3 is 12 amino acids long. The CDR3, as DNA: TGTGCCAGCAGTTTGGGAGCGCGGAGAACTTTCTTT. This translates into CASSLGARRTFF.

A word on this clonotype: A clone one base away is much larger, so this may be a read error. V is TRBV7-9 and J is TRBJ1-1; possible D gene TRBD1, 6 bases. Germline V gene data show CDR1 as SEHNR and CDR2 as FQNEAQ (reference sequence). The CDR3 runs 13 residues. CDR3 in DNA: TGTGCCAGCAGCTGGAACAGGGCCGATGAATCTTTCTTT. Translation: CASSWNRADESFF.

The gene calls are TRBV7-3 and TRBJ2-3; weak D call: TRBD2 (7 bases). The CDR3 totals 15 residues. V lost 5 bases and J 3 bases, leaving 15 bases between the germline ends. CDR1 and CDR2 (germline): SGHTA, FQGTGA. In DNA form, the CDR3 reads TGTGCCAGCAGCCTCATGGGGGGGCCGACAGATACGCAGTATTTT. Its protein product is CASSLMGGPTDTQYF.

This clonotype was recorded many times. The V call is TRBV7-2, the J call TRBJ1-5, with D hard to call. The V end lost 3 bases, the J end lost 8 bases, and 11 bases lay between the germline ends. Germline V CDR1 and CDR2: SGHTA, FQGNSA. This CDR3 is 13 amino acids long. The DNA of the CDR3 is TGTGCCAGCAGCTTGGACCGCAGCAAGCCCCAGCATTTT. Protein sequence: CASSLDRSKPQHF. Supplemented by reference TRBV7-2 and TRBJ1-5, the full variable domain reads GAGVSQSPSNKVTEKGKDVELRCDPISGHTALYWYRQSLGQGLEFLIYFQGNSAPDKSGLPSDRFSAERTGGSVSTLTIQRTQQEDSAVYLCASSLDRSKPQHFGDGTRLSIL.

This clonotype was seen a handful of times. J is TRBJ2-7 and V is TRBV11-1; D is ambiguous. Germline V gene sequence: CDR1 SGHAT, CDR2 FQDESV (reference sequence). This CDR3 spans 18 amino acids. The germline V and J ends were trimmed by 0 bases and 0 bases, with 18 bases remaining between them. The CDR3: CASSLAMMPEPNSYEQYF. CDR3 coding DNA: TGTGCCAGCAGCTTAGCGATGATGCCCGAACCGAACTCCTACGAGCAGTACTTC.

This clonotype has a count of ten or more. The chain carries TRBV6-1 and TRBJ1-2, with D perhaps TRBD1 (6 bases). Per germline, CDR1 MNHNS and CDR2 SASEGT. The length of the CDR3 is 15 residues. With 3 bases removed from V and 5 bases from J, the gap between germline ends came to 16 bases. The CDR3 bases are TGTGCCAGCAGTGACAGGGGCCCCGGAGGATATGGCTACACCTTC. This gives the protein CASSDRGPGGYGYTF.

At least ten counts were recorded for this clonotype. The DNA of the CDR3 is TGTGCCAGCAGTCTTTCAGACAGGGGCTCGGAGACCCAGTACTTC. Translating gives CASSLSDRGSETQYF. This sequence joins TRBV12-3 or TRBV12-4 and TRBJ2-5, with 8 bases matching TRBD1. The V segment lost 5 bases and the J segment 5 bases; nucleotides outside the gene matches: 10. The CDR3 is made up of 15 amino acids.

This clonotype was counted many times. J is TRBJ1-2 and V is TRBV5-8; the D is unclear. Germline lookup yields CDR1 SGHTS and CDR2 YDEGEE. Trimming cost V 4 bases and J 8 bases, with 18 bases left between them. The CDR3 is 14 residues long. Here the CDR3 DNA reads TGTGCCAGCAGCCTCGGCAGGACGTTGGAAGGCTACACCTTC. Amino acids: CASSLGRTLEGYTF.

In this sample, this clonotype turned up many times. J is TRBJ2-2 and V is TRBV12-3 or TRBV12-4, with 11 bases fitting TRBD2. V lost 6 bases and J lost 1; bases outside the gene matches: 7. The CDR3 covers 17 residues. As DNA, the CDR3 is TGTGCCAGCAGCCTGCTACTAGCGGGGGAGAACACCGGGGAGCTGTTTTTT. Protein: CASSLLLAGENTGELFF.

There are many counts of this clonotype. The chain employs TRBV5-1 and TRBJ1-1, with a weak D call TRBD1 (6 bases). The CDR3 extends over 15 amino acids. Deletions cut 1 base from V and 1 base from J, with 11 bases between. The V gene's germline CDR1 is SGHRS and CDR2 YFSETQ. CDR3 loop: CASSLRLGQNTEAFF. DNA for the CDR3: TGCGCCAGCAGCTTGCGCCTGGGACAGAACACTGAAGCTTTCTTT.

This clonotype has at least ten counts. The genes are TRBV11-1 and TRBJ1-1, with a tentative D call TRBD1 (5 bases). The ends were cut back, 5 bases at V and 4 bases at J, with 17 bases in the middle. The length of the CDR3 is 15 residues. Germline V gene sequence: CDR1 SGHAT, CDR2 FQDESV (reference sequence). The CDR3 region is CASSHPGRMGTEAFF. The CDR3 DNA reads as TGTGCCAGCAGCCATCCAGGGAGAATGGGCACTGAAGCTTTCTTT.

This clonotype was detected many times. The chain carries TRBV3-1 and TRBJ2-7; the match to TRBD1 covers 8 bases. Germline trimming cut 2 bases from V and 3 bases from J; bases unmatched to any gene: 3. The CDR3 runs 14 residues. Germline CDR1 is LGHDT and CDR2 is YNNKEL (reference sequence). The CDR3: CASSQRTGNYEQYF. CDR3 nucleotides: TGTGCCAGCAGCCAAAGGACAGGGAACTACGAGCAGTACTTC.

This clonotype was seen at least ten times. CDR3 residues: CASPKVGSNQPQHF. The DNA of the CDR3 is TGTGCCAGCCCGAAGGTTGGTAGCAATCAGCCCCAGCATTTT. The V gene is TRBV6-1, the J gene TRBJ1-5; D gene uncertain. CDR1 and CDR2 from the germline V gene are MNHNS and SASEGT. V lost 8 bases and J 0 bases, leaving 11 bases between the germline ends. The CDR3 is 14 residues long.

There are many counts of this clonotype. The rearrangement joins TRBV27 to TRBJ1-2; maybe TRBD1 (5 bases). V lost 3 bases, J lost 8 bases, and 13 bases lay in between. Germline assignment: CDR1 MNHEY and CDR2 SMNVEV (reference sequence). There are 13 residues in the CDR3. CDR3 protein: CASSFGVGVGYTF. CDR3 nucleotides: TGTGCCAGCAGTTTCGGAGTGGGGGTAGGCTACACCTTC.